The 13 T cell receptor beta chains below come from one sample, sequenced in a study of shared T cell receptors in the human thymus. The repertoire was sequenced with immunoSEQ multiplex PCR; TCRdb's copy has only in-frame clones and lacks some. The data show roughly 550,000 clones, approximately 80% seen once. Separately, the same data were catalogued under a study of human thymus T cells.

Material: thymocytes. These receptor sequences come from a boy younger than two with a congenital heart defect.

The V gene is TRBV7-9, the J gene TRBJ2-7; tentative D call: TRBD2 (6 bases). Germline lookup yields CDR1 SEHNR and CDR2 FQNEAQ (reference sequence). The CDR3 is 16 amino acids. V lost 5 bases and J lost 0, with 17 bases in between. CDR3 sequence: CASSPHSGESSYEQYF. CDR3 DNA: TGTGCCAGCAGCCCGCACTCGGGGGAGAGCTCCTACGAGCAGTACTTC. Looking up the rest from reference TRBV7-9 and TRBJ2-7 gives the full variable domain: DTGVSQNPRHKITKRGQNVTFRCDPISEHNRLYWYRQTLGQGPEFLTYFQNEAQLEKSRLLSDRFSAERPKGSFSTLEIQRTEQGDSAMYLCASSPHSGESSYEQYFGPGTRLTVT.

This clone occurred a few times. The chain employs TRBV11-3 and TRBJ2-6; 7 bases agree with TRBD1. CDR3 length: 20 amino acids. Germline trimming cut 0 bases from V and 0 bases from J; bases unmatched to any gene: 11. CDR1 and CDR2 (germline): SGHNT, YENEEA. This chain's CDR3 is CASSLESVQGPNSGANVLTF. In DNA form, the CDR3 reads TGTGCCAGCAGCTTAGAATCAGTACAGGGGCCCAACTCTGGGGCCAACGTCCTGACTTTC.

This chain connects TRBV10-2 to TRBJ1-1, with D uncertain. Germline V gene sequence: CDR1 WSHSY, CDR2 SAAADI. Trimming took 5 bases from V and 11 from J, leaving 24 bases between them. The CDR3 consists of 15 residues. CDR3 amino acids: CASSRYRESRRPAFF. CDR3 sequence (DNA): TGCGCCAGCAGTCGCTACCGGGAGAGCCGCAGACCTGCTTTCTTT.

The chain employs TRBV10-3 and TRBJ2-1, with 10 bases fitting TRBD2. This CDR3 region has 15 residues. J lost 9 bases, V lost 0 bases, and 5 bases had no gene match. Germline V lookup: CDR1 ENHRY, CDR2 SYGVKD. CDR3 amino acids: CAISESETSGLEQFF. In DNA, the CDR3 is TGTGCCATCAGTGAGTCTGAGACTAGCGGGCTTGAGCAGTTCTTC.

The chain has TRBV4-2 and TRBJ2-7; a possible D gene is TRBD2 (6 bases). The CDR3 consists of 15 residues. Germline CDR1 LGHNA, CDR2 YNFKEQ. Trimming removed 3 bases from V and 2 bases from J, with 14 bases in between. As DNA, the CDR3 is TGTGCCAGCAGCCACCCCGGTAGCGGAACCTACGAGCAGTACTTC. It is translated as CASSHPGSGTYEQYF.

The V and J genes are TRBV7-6 and TRBJ2-1, with D possibly matching TRBD1 (6 bases). With 4 bases removed from V and 0 bases from J, the gap between germline ends came to 19 bases. The CDR3 totals 18 residues. Germline V gives CDR1 SGHVS, CDR2 FNYEAQ. This CDR3 is CASSSVHRVLSSYNEQFF. The CDR3 nucleotides read TGTGCCAGCAGCTCCGTGCACAGGGTTCTAAGCTCCTACAATGAGCAGTTCTTC.

This clone was observed a few times. The rearrangement links TRBV7-3 to TRBJ1-4; a weak D match, TRBD1 (5 bases). The V end lost 1 base, the J end lost 6 bases, and 15 bases lay between the germline ends. Germline loops: CDR1 SGHTA, CDR2 FQGTGA. The CDR3 extends over 16 amino acids. The CDR3 protein is CASSLRAREEDEKLFF. CDR3 bases: TGTGCCAGCAGCTTAAGGGCCAGGGAGGAGGATGAAAAACTGTTTTTT. Drawing the rest from reference TRBV7-3 and TRBJ1-4, the complete variable domain is GAGVSQTPSNKVTEKGKYVELRCDPISGHTALYWYRQSLGQGPEFLIYFQGTGAADDSGLPNDRFFAVRPEGSVSTLKIQRTERGDSAVYLCASSLRAREEDEKLFFGSGTQLSVL.

The chain couples TRBV10-1 to TRBJ2-7; 7 nucleotides match TRBD2. Germline V lookup: CDR1 WNHNN, CDR2 SYGVQD (reference sequence). CDR3 length equals 15 residues. Trimming at V came to 2 bases and at J to 4 bases, leaving 8 bases not matched to a gene. The DNA of the CDR3 is TGCGCCAGCAGTGAGAAGGGACTGGGGGGGTACGAGCAGTACTTC. Its protein is CASSEKGLGGYEQYF.

The genes are TRBV5-1 and TRBJ2-3; a weak D match, TRBD1 (6 bases). The CDR3 contains 15 residues. Germline CDR1 and CDR2: SGHRS and YFSETQ. V was shortened by 2 bases and J by 3 bases, with 13 bases between the two germline ends. CDR3 nucleotide sequence: TGCGCCAGCAGCTTCGGACAGTGTTGTACAGATACGCAGTATTTT. Its translation: CASSFGQCCTDTQYF. The full variable domain, its missing parts supplied by reference TRBV5-1 and TRBJ2-3, is KAGVTQTPRYLIKTRGQQVTLSCSPISGHRSVSWYQQTPGQGLQFLFEYFSETQRNKGNFPGRFSGRQFSNSRSEMNVSTLELGDSALYLCASSFGQCCTDTQYFGPGTRLTVL.

The genes are TRBV5-1 and TRBJ1-1; D is unclear. The CDR3 loop spans 13 amino acids. CDR1 SGHRS and CDR2 YFSETQ come from the germline V gene. The V end lost 0 bases, the J end lost 8 bases, and 11 bases lay between the germline ends. CDR3 protein: CASSLAGGVEAFF. In DNA, the CDR3 is TGCGCCAGCAGCTTGGCCGGCGGGGTGGAAGCTTTCTTT.

CDR3 sequence: CASSQEPLLAGVTDTQYF. CDR3 DNA sequence: TGCGCCAGCAGCCAAGAACCCCTACTAGCGGGAGTCACAGATACGCAGTATTTT. V gene TRBV4-3 combines with J gene TRBJ2-3, with 11 bases that match TRBD2. In germline, CDR1 is LGHNA, CDR2 YSLEER. This CDR3 is 18 amino acids long. V gave up 0 bases and J gave up 2 bases; unmatched junction bases: 7.

This chain's CDR3 is CASSLGLAGVLDYGYTF. The DNA for the CDR3 is TGTGCCAGCAGCTTAGGCCTGGCAGGGGTGCTCGACTATGGCTACACCTTC. V is TRBV7-2 and J is TRBJ1-2, with D tentatively TRBD1 (6 bases). V was trimmed by 1 base and J by 3 bases, leaving 18 bases between them. The CDR3 covers 17 residues. Germline CDR1 is SGHTA and CDR2 is FQGNSA.

The rearrangement links TRBV4-3 to TRBJ2-7, with 8 bases lining up with TRBD2. Losses at the gene ends were 2 bases for V and 4 bases for J; bases not matched to a gene: 10. Germline values: CDR1 LGHNA, CDR2 YSLEER. The CDR3 sequence is 16 residues long. The CDR3 protein is CASSQTQTSEPYEQYF. CDR3 DNA sequence: TGCGCCAGCAGCCAAACCCAGACTAGCGAGCCATACGAGCAGTACTTC.